Shown below are 20 T cell receptor beta chains from a single sample sequenced in a study of vaccination and CD4 T cells after COVID-19. Their antigens are not known. The assay that was used to sequence DNA from cultured CD4+ T cells was the Oncomine TCR Beta short-read assay. TCRdb ran MiXCR on the PCR reads and lists one entry per CDR3 protein. The table records more than 15,000 distinct CDR3 sequences, 43% of them present only once. The treatment is: approximately 9-day PBMC culture with coronavirus spike peptide pools or control peptides (ViraFEST assay). Sequences were derived from CD4+ T cells from blood, cultured in vitro, sampled before SARS-CoV-2 vaccination. The receptor source for this set is a human donor who had recovered from COVID-19.

This chain connects TRBV18 to TRBJ1-5, with D unresolved. V dropped 9 bases and J dropped 5 bases, with 14 bases sitting between them. CDR3 length equals 13 residues. Germline V gives CDR1 KGHSH, CDR2 LQKENI. The CDR3 DNA is TGTGCCAGTGGAACAGCCATAGATCAGCCCCAGCATTTT. Its protein product is CASGTAIDQPQHF.

The chain uses TRBV7-9 and TRBJ1-1, with D possibly being TRBD1 (5 bases). CDR3 length: 15 residues. Trimming removed 9 bases from V and 5 bases from J, with 22 bases in between. CDR1 SEHNR and CDR2 FQNEAQ come from the germline V gene (reference sequence). CDR3 loop: CASRAGVSGLTEAFF. CDR3 coding DNA: TGTGCCAGTCGGGCGGGGGTAAGTGGATTGACTGAAGCTTTCTTT.

CDR3 region: CSAKPSGSGYNEQFF. The DNA for the CDR3 is TGCAGTGCTAAGCCTAGCGGGAGCGGGTACAATGAGCAGTTCTTC. The V call is TRBV20-1, the J call TRBJ2-1, with 10 nucleotides matching TRBD2. The length of the CDR3 is 15 residues. J lost 4 bases, V lost 4 bases, and 7 bases had no gene match. Germline CDR1 DFQATT, CDR2 SNEGSKA (reference sequence).

The V gene is TRBV5-1, the J gene TRBJ1-5; possibly TRBD1 for D (6 bases). CDR3 size: 14 residues. V lost 4 bases and J 5 bases, leaving 13 bases between the germline ends. The germline V gene has CDR1 SGHRS and CDR2 YFSETQ. The CDR3 DNA reads TGCGCCAGCAGCCCACAGGGAGGTGATCAGCCCCAGCATTTT. This codes for CASSPQGGDQPQHF.

The chain joins TRBV20-1 to TRBJ1-1; weak D call: TRBD1 (6 bases). Germline assignment: CDR1 DFQATT and CDR2 SNEGSKA (reference sequence). V was shortened by 1 base and J by 5 bases, with 11 bases between the two germline ends. There are 13 residues in the CDR3. The CDR3 spells CSARGGAITEAFF. CDR3 DNA sequence: TGCAGTGCTAGAGGGGGGGCTATAACTGAAGCTTTCTTT.

The V and J genes are TRBV7-3 and TRBJ2-1; D unresolved. The CDR3 contains 14 residues. CDR1 SGHTA and CDR2 FQGTGA come from the germline V gene. V shed 1 base and J shed 6 bases, with 10 bases lying between them. CDR3 in DNA: TGTGCCAGCAGCTTAAGTCCCGGGCCCAATGAGCAGTTCTTC. The encoded protein is CASSLSPGPNEQFF.

V is TRBV30 and J is TRBJ2-3; D unresolved. Germline lookup yields CDR1 GTSNPN and CDR2 SVGIG (reference sequence). The V end lost 4 bases, the J end lost 5 bases, and 13 bases lay between the germline ends. The CDR3 extends over 13 amino acids. DNA of the CDR3: TGTGCCTGGACCTTCTACGAACTAGATACGCAGTATTTT. The encoded protein is CAWTFYELDTQYF.

The chain links TRBV4-1 to TRBJ2-7; D is uncertain. CDR3 size: 15 residues. Trimming pared 6 bases from V and 6 bases from J, leaving 21 bases between. Per germline, CDR1 MGHRA and CDR2 YSYEKL. The CDR3 region is CASRPTVGSSVEQYF. As DNA, the CDR3 is TGCGCCAGCAGACCTACCGTGGGGTCTTCAGTCGAGCAGTACTTC.

V and J are TRBV28 and TRBJ1-2, with 12 bases identical to TRBD1. The CDR3 extends over 19 amino acids. The V gene end was trimmed by 5 bases and the J gene end by 4 bases; junction bases not matched to a gene: 17. CDR1 MDHEN and CDR2 SYDVKM come from the germline V gene. The CDR3 nucleotides are TGTGCCAGCAGTCCCACTCTGGGATGGGAGGGACAGGGGGCCTATGGCTACACCTTC. Translated, it gives CASSPTLGWEGQGAYGYTF.

The chain recombines TRBV12-3 or TRBV12-4 with TRBJ1-5; a weak D match, TRBD1 (5 bases). Trimming removed 3 bases at V and 3 bases at J, with 12 bases between. There are 15 residues in the CDR3. The CDR3 bases are TGTGCCAGCAGTTTCCAGGGAGGAACCAATCAGCCCCAGCATTTT. Translating gives CASSFQGGTNQPQHF.

The rearrangement links TRBV6-5 to TRBJ2-3; D may be TRBD2 (6 bases). Germline CDR1 and CDR2: MNHEY and SVGAGI. The V end lost 0 bases, the J end lost 1 base, and 8 bases lay between the germline ends. This CDR3 is built from 15 residues. The CDR3 coding sequence is TGTGCCAGCAGTTACTCGGGACTTCGCACAGATACGCAGTATTTT. It specifies CASSYSGLRTDTQYF.

In nucleotides, the CDR3 is TGTGCCACCAGCAGCCCCCGTGGGATGCCTAATGAAAAACTGTTTTTT. It yields the protein CATSSPRGMPNEKLFF. The rearrangement links TRBV15 to TRBJ1-4; D gene ambiguous. Trimming left V 3 bases short and J 3 bases short, with 14 bases between. The CDR3 loop spans 16 amino acids. Germline V CDR1 and CDR2: LNHNV, YYDKDF (reference sequence).

The chain joins TRBV5-4 to TRBJ2-1, with 7 bases lining up with TRBD2. CDR1 is SGHNT, CDR2 YYREEE, per germline (reference sequence). With 3 bases clipped from V and 6 bases from J, the junction kept 15 bases outside the gene matches. The CDR3 runs 17 residues. The CDR3 here is CASSWGGSGPTRNEQFF. Here the CDR3 DNA reads TGTGCCAGCAGCTGGGGGGGTAGCGGGCCTACCCGCAATGAGCAGTTCTTC.

The J gene is TRBJ2-4, the V gene TRBV15; 14 bases agree with TRBD2. Germline loops: CDR1 LNHNV, CDR2 YYDKDF (reference sequence). The ends lost 3 bases at V and 7 bases at J; junction bases unmatched: 8. The CDR3 is 17 amino acids. Written as DNA, the CDR3 is TGTGCCACCAGCAGGAGGGGACTAGCGGGAGCCGTGAACATTCAGTACTTC. Encoded protein: CATSRRGLAGAVNIQYF. Full variable domain (rest looked up from reference TRBV15 and TRBJ2-4): DAMVIQNPRYQVTQFGKPVTLSCSQTLNHNVMYWYQQKSSQAPKLLFHYYDKDFNNEADTPDNFQSRRPNTSFCFLDIRSPGLGDTAMYLCATSRRGLAGAVNIQYFGAGTRLSVL.

V usage is TRBV24-1 and J usage is TRBJ1-5; the D is unclear. The CDR3 runs 12 residues. V lost 7 bases and J 4 bases, leaving 7 bases between the germline ends. Germline V gene lookup returns CDR1 KGHDR and CDR2 SFDVKD. The CDR3 region has the DNA TGTGCCACCAGCAATCCAAATCAGCCCCAGCATTTT. It is translated as CATSNPNQPQHF.

The gene calls are TRBV7-6 and TRBJ1-1, with unresolved D. V was clipped by 1 base and J by 8 bases, with 11 bases between them. The CDR3 runs to 13 residues. The germline V gene has CDR1 SGHVS and CDR2 FNYEAQ. The CDR3, as DNA: TGTGCCAGCAGCTTAGAGATTGGGAGGGAAGCTTTCTTT. This sequence encodes CASSLEIGREAFF.

This clonotype was found a few times. The J gene is TRBJ1-6, the V gene TRBV6-1; D is unclear. Trimming took off 1 base at V and 1 base at J, with 8 bases between the two ends. This CDR3 is built from 16 residues. Germline values: CDR1 MNHNS, CDR2 SASEGT. The CDR3 here is CASSEGEGSYNSPLHF. In DNA form, the CDR3 reads TGTGCCAGCAGTGAAGGGGAAGGGTCCTATAATTCACCCCTCCACTTT.

A few counts support this clonotype. The chain links TRBV27 to TRBJ2-1, with D perhaps matching TRBD1 (5 bases). V gave up 3 bases and J gave up 6 bases, with 15 bases separating them. The CDR3 is 15 residues long. Germline CDR1 and CDR2: MNHEY and SMNVEV (reference sequence). This chain's CDR3 is CASSFIQGPPNEQFF. CDR3 nucleotides: TGTGCCAGCAGTTTCATTCAGGGCCCCCCCAATGAGCAGTTCTTC.

This clonotype was recorded a few times. The chain recombines TRBV6-1 with TRBJ1-2; the D gene is possibly TRBD1 (5 bases). Trimming left V 7 bases short and J 4 bases short, with 22 bases between. This CDR3 is built from 16 residues. Germline values: CDR1 MNHNS, CDR2 SASEGT. As DNA, the CDR3 is TGTGCCAGCAATCTCCGGGCGGGGCCCATCCTCTATGGCTACACCTTC. As protein: CASNLRAGPILYGYTF.

The chain combines TRBV19 with TRBJ2-1, with 7 positions matching TRBD1. V lost 3 bases, J lost 0 bases, and 2 bases stayed unmatched. Germline V CDR1 and CDR2: LNHDA, SQIVND (reference sequence). The CDR3 length is 15 residues. The CDR3 reads CASSMDRSSYNEQFF. CDR3 in DNA: TGTGCCAGTAGTATGGACAGGAGCTCCTACAATGAGCAGTTCTTC. The whole variable domain, filled in from reference TRBV19 and TRBJ2-1, reads DGGITQSPKYLFRKEGQNVTLSCEQNLNHDAMYWYRQDPGQGLRLIYYSQIVNDFQKGDIAEGYSVSREKKESFPLTVTSAQKNPTAFYLCASSMDRSSYNEQFFGPGTRLTVL.